This T cell receptor beta chain is drawn from a study of blood T cell repertoires in COVID-19. Study in general: Both acute and convalescent COVID-19 samples were obtained from the United States, Italy and Spain.

In the authors' methods: Reference gene primer amplification yielded estimated nucleated cell counts. Sequencing was performed with immunoSEQ multiplex PCR; in TCRdb, only in-frame clones are kept and a portion is missing. The D gene and trimming were derived from the DNA, and the V and J assignments and clone size from that table. The data show 210,000 or so clones, about nine tenths seen once. The table lists this clone with a few counts. This clonotype originated in a man in his fifties or sixties with acute or convalescent COVID-19. The specimen was peripheral blood.

The CDR3, as DNA: TGTGCCAGCAACCCCGGGGACAGGGGAGTCTACGAGCAGTACTTC. This gives the protein CASNPGDRGVYEQYF. The chain uses TRBV6-5 and TRBJ2-7; TRBD1 agrees at 10 bases. Trimming removed 7 bases from V and 3 bases from J; junction bases left unmatched: 9. The germline V gene has CDR1 MNHEY and CDR2 SVGAGI. The CDR3 length is 15 residues.